One sample yielded the 9 T cell receptor beta chains listed below, sequenced in a study of post-analysis software for immune sequencing data. Study conclusions and caveats: Patients showed TRBV5-6, TRBV5-1 and TRBV20-1 among roughly 5 TRBV segments more frequent than in controls.

These receptors have no known antigen. Unique molecular identifiers were carried by the TCR beta cDNA libraries. TCRdb re-derived calls from the PCR reads in MiXCR, one entry per CDR3 protein. The sample records 700,000 to 900,000 distinct CDR3 sequences, about 45% being singletons. Sequencing input: blood. These receptor sequences come from a girl aged 10 to 17 with multiple sclerosis.

This chain links TRBV7-9 with TRBJ1-2; tentatively, D is TRBD1 (5 bases). Trimming removed 6 bases at V and 0 bases at J, with 17 bases between. Looked up from germline, CDR1 is SEHNR and CDR2 is FQNEAQ (reference sequence). CDR3 length equals 16 residues. Here the CDR3 reads CASSNLGTGANYGYTF. The CDR3 region has the DNA TGTGCCAGCAGTAATTTAGGGACCGGGGCTAACTATGGCTACACCTTC.

The chain couples TRBV24-1 to TRBJ2-5; D is unclear. In germline, CDR1 is KGHDR, CDR2 SFDVKD. CDR3 length: 14 residues. Trimming removed 9 bases at V and 3 bases at J, with 16 bases between. The CDR3 coding sequence is TGTGCCACCTCTAGGACCCTACTGAAAGAGACCCAGTACTTC. This translates into CATSRTLLKETQYF.

This rearrangement joins TRBV29-1 to TRBJ2-7, with D unresolved. Germline V lookup: CDR1 SQVTM, CDR2 ANQGSEA. There are 12 residues in the CDR3. Trimming left V 3 bases short and J 3 bases short, with 9 bases between. The CDR3 region has the DNA TGCAGCGTTGAGTTCACAGACTACGAGCAGTACTTC. Translation: CSVEFTDYEQYF.

This chain uses TRBV20-1 with TRBJ2-2; D is perhaps TRBD2 (6 bases). Per the germline V gene, CDR1 is DFQATT and CDR2 is SNEGSKA (reference sequence). V was shortened by 4 bases and J by 5 bases, with 14 bases between the two germline ends. The CDR3 totals 14 residues. CDR3 DNA sequence: TGCAGTGCTAAGGGGAGGCTCGCTACCGGGGAGCTGTTTTTT. It is translated as CSAKGRLATGELFF.

This clonotype came up once. V is TRBV20-1 and J is TRBJ2-5, with 10 bases lining up with TRBD2. CDR3 length: 15 amino acids. With V trimmed by 2 bases and J by 0 bases, 3 bases remained unmatched. Germline assignment: CDR1 DFQATT and CDR2 SNEGSKA (reference sequence). CDR3 region: CSARPSGSYQETQYF. For the CDR3, the DNA is TGCAGTGCTAGACCTAGCGGGAGTTACCAAGAGACCCAGTACTTC.

In DNA, the CDR3 is TGTGCCATCAGGATACCTAGACAGTCCCTAGCCAAAAACATTCAGTACTTC. This codes for CAIRIPRQSLAKNIQYF. The rearrangement uses TRBV10-3 and TRBJ2-4, with D tentatively TRBD1 (5 bases). The CDR3 extends over 17 amino acids. Between the trimmed V and J ends, which lost 6 bases and 0 bases, there was a span of 18 bases. Germline CDR1 ENHRY, CDR2 SYGVKD.

The chain has TRBV7-9 and TRBJ2-1, with TRBD2 matching 8 bases. Looked up from germline, CDR1 is SEHNR and CDR2 is FQNEAQ (reference sequence). Trimming at V came to 5 bases and at J to 8 bases, leaving 17 bases not matched to a gene. This CDR3 is 17 amino acids long. CDR3 coding DNA: TGTGCCAGCAGCGCACAGCTTGGCGGGAGGACAGTTGATGAGCAGTTCTTC. This sequence encodes CASSAQLGGRTVDEQFF.

The chain uses TRBV20-1 and TRBJ2-7; TRBD1 matches 12 bases. TRBJ2-5 matches the DNA end more closely, so the J call is doubtful. The length of the CDR3 is 16 residues. In germline, CDR1 is DFQATT, CDR2 SNEGSKA (reference sequence). Here the CDR3 reads CSARAMGQGAMETQYF. The DNA of the CDR3 is TGCAGTGCTAGAGCGATGGGACAGGGGGCCATGGAGACCCAGTACTTC.

The chain carries TRBV29-1 and TRBJ2-7; D gene unclear. The CDR3 covers 13 residues. Germline V gives CDR1 SQVTM, CDR2 ANQGSEA. The V end lost 1 base, the J end lost 3 bases, and 10 bases lay between the germline ends. The CDR3 DNA is TGCAGCGTTGAAGGGGATCTTATCTACGAGCAGTACTTC. It codes for CSVEGDLIYEQYF.